One TCR beta chain is described in this entry. No cognate antigen has been identified for it. Base qualities are not recorded, but no much larger clone differs from it by a single base. According to the study, the label for this sample's time point signals: about 28 days (+/-7) after the second vaccine dose. The sample's treatment or condition, from its label and the paper: meningococcal conjugate vaccine given as trial control. Samples from vaccinated people were obtained from the UK trials COV001 and COV002, which included a single-blind randomized controlled phase 2/3 trial of AZD1222 (ChAdOx1 nCoV-19) in healthy adults. Trial participant PBMC samples were collected at day 0 and day 28 after the second dose for TCRbeta chain sequencing. These data come from a study of T cell responses to AZD1222 COVID-19 vaccine (TCRdb year 2021). Study-level background: A total of roughly 240 trial participants underwent TCR sequencing, of whom 207 received two doses of AZD1222 and about 26 received two doses of the MenACWY control vaccine. Enrollment into the trials was organized by age into subgroups of 18-55, 56-69 and 70-plus years, and those subgroups contained roughly 150, 30 and 60 TCR-sequenced participants, respectively.

Paper-wide results and their limitations: Only five to seven AZD1222 recipients were SARS-CoV-2 seropositive at baseline, limiting conclusions about previously exposed vaccinees. Because no samples from the day 14 peak response were available, repertoires could be characterized only after the peak T cell response. Participants were mostly white British and included more females than males, and it was suggested by the authors that clonal diversity may have been underestimated. The vaccine-associated CD4 TCRs covered the entire spike protein, and the dominant responses fell in regions 160-218 and 743-854. In the small 56-69-year group, the increase in depth fell short of significance, most likely because of low power. Reportedly, almost half of the unique spike-specific TCRs recognized epitopes lying outside the regions that are mutated in the B.1.351 and B.1.1.7 variants. Spike-specific TCR breadth and depth rose significantly after two AZD1222 doses compared with day 0 and with MenACWY recipients.

The CDR3 regions of human TCRbeta chains were subjected to immunosequencing. As for the original processing: Repertoire TCRs were checked for matches against a reference library of SARS-CoV-2-specific TCRs that had been generated using the MIRA antigen-specificity platform. Breadth was defined as the fraction of unique TCRs that were SARS-CoV-2-associated. Depth was defined as the fraction of total T cells that were SARS-CoV-2-associated. Using the MIRA data, each spike-specific TCR was mapped to the spike region that the TCR reacts to and placed in a CD4 or CD8 class. Log10-transformed breadth and depth values were compared by one-way ANOVA with Sidak's multiple comparisons tests. The immuneACCESS repertoire file appears here via TCRdb, limited to in-frame rearrangements. These files lack a portion of the clones; in checked studies, under half of the deficit traces to unresolved V genes, and the cause of the others is not known. The V and J calls and clone size were taken over from that table, and D and trimming were inferred from the DNA. Recorded for this sample are about 180,000 clones; approximately 90% of them occurred a single time. Of the sample, 3.5% to 5.5% falls within the top ten clones.

V is cut by 6 bases and J by 10 bases, and the space between the germline ends is 16 bases. CDR1 MDHEN and CDR2 SYDVKM were looked up in the germline V gene. The CDR3 covers 14 residues, taking in both the cysteine and the phenylalanine. Only the CDR3 part of the read is kept: 42 bases, read in frame from the first base. The receptor chain draws on TRBV28 and TRBJ1-6; TRBD1 is possibly the D segment (6 matching bases). Sequencing was performed on peripheral blood, taken 28 days after the second dose of the MenACWY control vaccine. The source of this sequence is an adult who received the MenACWY meningococcal vaccine as a control. The sequence in DNA is TGTGCCAGCAGCTCGAACAGGGCTGGGTCACCCCTCCACTTT. Its translation is CASSSNRAGSPLHF.